This entry lists 7 T cell receptor beta chains sequenced from one sample in a study of PD-L1 blockade in urothelial cancer (dated by TCRdb to the late 2010s). Library method: the immunoSEQ multiplex PCR assay. Here the immuneACCESS table is served through TCRdb, limited to in-frame sequences with V and J called. Missing clones are a known gap in these copies; in checked studies unresolved V genes cover under half, and the rest lacks a known reason. The sample table records approximately 71,000 clones; 84% of these occur just once. The top ten constitute about a tenth of the sample. The intended sense of this specimen's time point label: pretreatment peripheral blood. The sample was PBMCs, taken around atezolizumab (anti-PD-L1) treatment. Receptors were obtained from a woman between 70 and 85 years old with urothelial cancer.

The V gene is TRBV18, the J gene TRBJ1-2; 11 bases fit TRBD1. Trimming removed 3 bases from V and 3 bases from J; junction bases left unmatched: 9. This CDR3 comprises 17 residues. Germline V gives CDR1 KGHSH, CDR2 LQKENI. DNA for the CDR3: TGTGCCAGCTCACCCTTAGGACAGGGGGCGGCGGACTATGGCTACACCTTC. Amino acid sequence: CASSPLGQGAADYGYTF. Looking up the rest from reference TRBV18 and TRBJ1-2 gives the full variable domain: NAGVMQNPRHLVRRRGQEARLRCSPMKGHSHVYWYRQLPEEGLKFMVYLQKENIIDESGMPKERFSAEFPKEGPSILRIQQVVRGDSAAYFCASSPLGQGAADYGYTFGSGTRLTVV.

V gene TRBV18 combines with J gene TRBJ1-2; D uncertain. Germline V gene data show CDR1 as KGHSH and CDR2 as LQKENI. The CDR3 loop spans 13 amino acids. V lost 1 base and J lost 4, with 7 bases in between. CDR3 protein: CASSPRQLYGYTF. The DNA of the CDR3 is TGTGCCAGCTCACCACGACAACTCTATGGCTACACCTTC.

The chain employs TRBV5-1 and TRBJ2-3; tentatively, D is TRBD1 (6 bases). V was clipped by 0 bases and J by 2 bases, with 13 bases between them. The CDR3 extends over 16 amino acids. The germline V gene encodes CDR1 SGHRS and CDR2 YFSETQ. CDR3 nucleotide sequence: TGCGCCAGCAGCTTGGCGCTCGTGGGACACACAGATACGCAGTATTTT. This gives the protein CASSLALVGHTDTQYF. The full variable domain, completed using reference TRBV5-1 and TRBJ2-3, is KAGVTQTPRYLIKTRGQQVTLSCSPISGHRSVSWYQQTPGQGLQFLFEYFSETQRNKGNFPGRFSGRQFSNSRSEMNVSTLELGDSALYLCASSLALVGHTDTQYFGPGTRLTVL.

The chain carries TRBV4-1 and TRBJ1-4; tentative D call: TRBD1 (5 bases). V was cut by 2 bases and J by 0 bases, with 13 bases left in between. The germline V gene has CDR1 MGHRA and CDR2 YSYEKL. The CDR3 totals 17 residues. CDR3 bases: TGCGCCAGCAGCCAAAGAGGGGAGGGGACAACTAATGAAAAACTGTTTTTT. Amino acid sequence: CASSQRGEGTTNEKLFF.

This clone was counted once. This sequence joins TRBV19 and TRBJ1-5; 7 bases align to TRBD1. CDR1 is LNHDA, CDR2 SQIVND, per germline (reference sequence). V shed 3 bases, J shed 3 bases, and the junction held 8 bases outside the gene matches. The CDR3 runs 16 residues. CDR3 protein: CASSIGRGLLNQPQHF. The CDR3 nucleotides are TGTGCCAGTAGTATCGGGAGGGGGCTCCTCAATCAGCCCCAGCATTTT.

The chain has TRBV5-1 and TRBJ2-6; D gene uncertain. Germline V CDR1 and CDR2: SGHRS, YFSETQ. V lost 0 bases and J lost 1, with 8 bases in between. CDR3 length: 16 residues. The CDR3 spells CASSLGAVSGANVLTF. DNA for the CDR3: TGCGCCAGCAGCTTGGGGGCCGTATCTGGGGCCAACGTCCTGACTTTC.

The chain couples TRBV6-6 to TRBJ1-2; D is uncertain. The CDR3 sequence is 14 residues long. Germline lookup yields CDR1 MNHNY and CDR2 SVGAGI (reference sequence). V was cut by 2 bases and J by 0 bases, with 7 bases left in between. The CDR3 spells CASSYPTANYGYTF. CDR3 nucleotide sequence: TGTGCCAGCAGTTACCCAACAGCTAACTATGGCTACACCTTC.